Below, one T cell receptor beta chain is given with its context. This specimen comes from a study of cytomegalovirus exposure and HLA in healthy donors. V dropped 1 base and J dropped 6 bases, with 9 bases sitting between them. The CDR3 runs to 13 residues. Germline V gene lookup returns CDR1 MGHRA and CDR2 YSYEKL. PCR used 60 Vbeta primers and 13 Jbeta primers. This table comes from immunoSEQ multiplex PCR, and its TCRdb copy is limited to in-frame clones, with some not included. The table has 190,000 or so clones, about 80% seen once; the top ten hold 0.65%. V usage is TRBV4-1 and J usage is TRBJ1-2; no clear D. Sequencing input: PBMCs. The clonotype originates from a boy younger than 18 in good health and CMV-seronegative. The CDR3 is CASSQAGIDGYTF. CDR3 nucleotide sequence: TGCGCCAGCAGCCAAGCGGGAATAGATGGCTACACCTTC.